Included here is one T cell receptor (beta chain) sequence, with context. Its antigen is unknown. Cells defined as naive were viable CD3+CD4+ or CD3+CD8+ and CCR7+CD45RA+CD45RO-CD95-CD27+CD28+. This CDR3 region has 15 residues. Trimming removed 0 bases at V and 1 base at J, with 10 bases between. Germline V gene lookup returns CDR1 SGHDT and CDR2 YYEEEE. Sequenced by immunoSEQ multiplex PCR; TCRdb stores in-frame clones only, minus some. The sample carries 20,000 to 25,000 clones, 95% to 98% recorded once. The data derive from a study of T cells after posttransplantation cyclophosphamide. Study-wide findings and caveats: Recipient CMV seropositivity and CMV reactivation strongly tracked TRB clonality.

This chain connects TRBV5-6 to TRBJ1-1; D gene uncertain. What was sequenced was naive CD4+ T cells sorted from PBMCs. The clonotype was recovered from a man aged 50-59 years in good health, CMV-negative, and a related stem cell transplant donor. This CDR3 is CASSLGPGSNTEAFF. CDR3 sequence (DNA): TGTGCCAGCAGCTTGGGTCCGGGGTCGAACACTGAAGCTTTCTTT.